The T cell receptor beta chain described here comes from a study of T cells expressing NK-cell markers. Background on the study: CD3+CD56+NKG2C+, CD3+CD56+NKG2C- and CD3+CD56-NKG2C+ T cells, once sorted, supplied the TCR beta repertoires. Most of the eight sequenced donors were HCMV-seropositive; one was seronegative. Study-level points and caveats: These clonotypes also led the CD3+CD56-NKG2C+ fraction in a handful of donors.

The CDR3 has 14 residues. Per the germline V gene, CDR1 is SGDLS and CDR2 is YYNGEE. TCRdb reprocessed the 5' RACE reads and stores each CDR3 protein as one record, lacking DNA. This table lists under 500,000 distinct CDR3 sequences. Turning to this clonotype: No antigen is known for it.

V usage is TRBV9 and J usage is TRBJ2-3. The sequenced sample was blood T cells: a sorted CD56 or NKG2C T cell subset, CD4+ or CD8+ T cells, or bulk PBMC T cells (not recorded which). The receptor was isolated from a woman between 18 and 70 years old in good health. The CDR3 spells CASSVEGEADTQYF.